Given below is one T cell receptor (beta chain) in context. The data are from a study of blood T cell repertoires in COVID-19. Background on the study: COVID-19 samples from acute and convalescent phases originated in the United States, Italy and Spain. T cells, B-cell-depleted T cells, or PBMCs provided the cDNA or gDNA that served as material.

Methods used by the authors: Amplification of reference gene primers provided the estimated nucleated cell counts. Some clones are missing from TCRdb's copy, which holds only in-frame ones; the method was immunoSEQ multiplex PCR. V, J and clone size derive from that table, while D and trimming were established from the DNA sequence. The data contain about 290,000 clones, approximately 88% of them singletons. Participants were aged roughly 18 to 89 years from around 24 US areas. The sequence was obtained from a woman between 40 and 50 years old who had recovered from COVID-19. Input material: PBMCs or T cells enriched from blood (not recorded which).

The CDR3 reads CAWSVGGTANEKLFF. DNA for the CDR3: TGTGCCTGGAGTGTAGGGGGGACAGCTAATGAAAAACTGTTTTTT. This chain joins TRBV30 and TRBJ1-4, with TRBD1 identical over 7 bases. J gave up 3 bases and V 0 bases, and 4 bases lay outside the gene matches. Germline V gene data show CDR1 as GTSNPN and CDR2 as SVGIG (reference sequence). This CDR3 has 15 amino acids.